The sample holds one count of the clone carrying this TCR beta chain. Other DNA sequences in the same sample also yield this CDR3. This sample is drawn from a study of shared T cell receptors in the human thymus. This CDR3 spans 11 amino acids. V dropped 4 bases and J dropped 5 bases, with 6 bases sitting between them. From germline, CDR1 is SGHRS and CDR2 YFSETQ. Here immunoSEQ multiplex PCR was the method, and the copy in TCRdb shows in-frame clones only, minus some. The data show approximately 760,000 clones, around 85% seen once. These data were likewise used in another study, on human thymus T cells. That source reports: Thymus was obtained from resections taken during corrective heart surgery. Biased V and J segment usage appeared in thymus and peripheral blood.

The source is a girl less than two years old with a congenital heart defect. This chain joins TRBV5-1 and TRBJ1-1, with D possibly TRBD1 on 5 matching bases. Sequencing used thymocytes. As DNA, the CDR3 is TGCGCCAGCAGCGGGGGGACTGAAGCTTTCTTT. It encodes CASSGGTEAFF.